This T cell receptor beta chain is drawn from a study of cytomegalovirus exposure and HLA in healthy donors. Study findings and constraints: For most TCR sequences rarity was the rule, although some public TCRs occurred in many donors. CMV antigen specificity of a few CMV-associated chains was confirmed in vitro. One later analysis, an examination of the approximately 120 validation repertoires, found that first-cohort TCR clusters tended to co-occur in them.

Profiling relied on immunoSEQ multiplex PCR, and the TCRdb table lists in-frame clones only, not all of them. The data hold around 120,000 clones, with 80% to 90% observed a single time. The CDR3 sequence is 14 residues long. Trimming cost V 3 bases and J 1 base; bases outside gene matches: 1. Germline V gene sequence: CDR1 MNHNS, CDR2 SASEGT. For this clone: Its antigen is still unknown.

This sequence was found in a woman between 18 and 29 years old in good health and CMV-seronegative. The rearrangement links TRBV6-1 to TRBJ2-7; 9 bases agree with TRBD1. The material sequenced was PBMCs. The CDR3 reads CASSEGTGSYEQYF. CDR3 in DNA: TGTGCCAGCAGTGAGGGGACAGGGTCCTACGAGCAGTACTTC.